One TCR beta chain is described in this entry. The target antigen is unknown. This sample is part of a study of cytomegalovirus exposure and HLA in healthy donors. Study-level points and caveats: Cytomegalovirus-associated status was assigned to 150 to 200 TCR beta chains. Segments of the TCR beta V type were, in most cases, productive about 87% or about 30% of the time in an earlier analysis.

Primers for the PCR totalled 60 Vbeta and 13 Jbeta. Measured with immunoSEQ multiplex PCR; TCRdb has only the in-frame clones, and not every one. This sample carries roughly 130,000 clones, about four fifths of them seen once, and the ten largest clones take 5% to 6%. V dropped 3 bases and J dropped 3 bases, with 24 bases sitting between them. The CDR3 has 19 residues. CDR1 and CDR2 (germline): PRHDT, FYEKMQ (reference sequence). This rearrangement joins TRBV13 to TRBJ2-1; D is possibly TRBD2 (6 bases). The origin of this receptor is a man aged 30-40 years in good health and CMV-seronegative. The specimen was PBMCs. The CDR3 protein is CASSFGGVVGGGLYNEQFF. CDR3 DNA sequence: TGTGCCAGCAGCTTCGGTGGGGTTGTGGGGGGTGGGCTCTACAATGAGCAGTTCTTC.